These 7 T cell receptor beta chains were sequenced from one sample in a study of blood T cell repertoires in COVID-19. The repertoire was sequenced with immunoSEQ multiplex PCR; TCRdb's copy has only in-frame clones and lacks some. The sample contains under 150,000 clones, 90% of which appear only once. The sample consisted of peripheral blood. These receptors were obtained from a human donor with active COVID-19. The donor label of this sample is uncertain.

This chain joins TRBV5-1 and TRBJ1-1; the D is unclear. Germline values: CDR1 SGHRS, CDR2 YFSETQ. This CDR3 contains 15 residues. Between the trimmed V and J ends, which lost 1 base and 5 bases, there was a span of 15 bases. In nucleotides, the CDR3 is TGCGCCAGCAGCTTGAATCCGGGTCTGCGAACTGAAGCTTTCTTT. Its protein is CASSLNPGLRTEAFF.

The chain carries TRBV19 and TRBJ2-7; D might be TRBD2 (5 bases). Germline loops: CDR1 LNHDA, CDR2 SQIVND (reference sequence). V dropped 0 bases and J dropped 2 bases, with 5 bases sitting between them. The CDR3 is made up of 13 amino acids. The DNA for the CDR3 is TGTGCCAGTAGTATAGACGGGGCCTACGAGCAGTACTTC. Its protein is CASSIDGAYEQYF.

This rearrangement joins TRBV7-6 to TRBJ2-3, with D hard to call. The CDR3 spans 18 residues. Trimming removed 0 bases from V and 0 bases from J, with 16 bases in between. Looked up from germline, CDR1 is SGHVS and CDR2 is FNYEAQ. The DNA of the CDR3 is TGTGCCAGCAGCTTAGCCCCGGCGGTTTTATCTAGCACAGATACGCAGTATTTT. Amino acid sequence: CASSLAPAVLSSTDTQYF.

This chain connects TRBV6-5 to TRBJ1-5, with a tentative D call TRBD1 (6 bases). Per the germline V gene, CDR1 is MNHEY and CDR2 is SVGAGI. CDR3 length: 15 residues. The ends were cut back, 6 bases at V and 7 bases at J, with 19 bases in the middle. CDR3 sequence: CASSGTGTSGQPQHF. CDR3 nucleotides: TGTGCCAGCAGCGGTACCGGGACATCGGGACAGCCCCAGCATTTT.

This rearrangement joins TRBV29-1 to TRBJ2-7; TRBD1 matches 8 bases. Germline V CDR1 and CDR2: SQVTM, ANQGSEA. The CDR3 is 13 residues long. V was clipped by 4 bases and J by 6 bases; unmatched bases: 8. The CDR3 is CSVAKDRVGEQYF. In DNA, the CDR3 is TGCAGCGTTGCTAAGGACAGGGTCGGCGAGCAGTACTTC.

The rearrangement links TRBV6-4 to TRBJ2-3; 8 bases fit TRBD2. The germline CDR1 and CDR2 sequences are MRHNA and SNTAGT. The ends lost 4 bases at V and 0 bases at J; junction bases unmatched: 3. CDR3 length equals 15 residues. CDR3 protein: CASSGVAGSTDTQYF. CDR3 nucleotides: TGTGCCAGCAGTGGAGTAGCGGGGAGCACAGATACGCAGTATTTT.

V is TRBV6-5 and J is TRBJ1-3, with 9 positions matching TRBD1. CDR3 size: 14 residues. Trimming removed 6 bases from V and 8 bases from J; junction bases left unmatched: 8. Germline V gene sequence: CDR1 MNHEY, CDR2 SVGAGI. CDR3 amino acids: CASSQTGGSYTIYF. DNA for the CDR3: TGTGCCAGCAGCCAAACAGGGGGCAGTTACACCATATATTTT.